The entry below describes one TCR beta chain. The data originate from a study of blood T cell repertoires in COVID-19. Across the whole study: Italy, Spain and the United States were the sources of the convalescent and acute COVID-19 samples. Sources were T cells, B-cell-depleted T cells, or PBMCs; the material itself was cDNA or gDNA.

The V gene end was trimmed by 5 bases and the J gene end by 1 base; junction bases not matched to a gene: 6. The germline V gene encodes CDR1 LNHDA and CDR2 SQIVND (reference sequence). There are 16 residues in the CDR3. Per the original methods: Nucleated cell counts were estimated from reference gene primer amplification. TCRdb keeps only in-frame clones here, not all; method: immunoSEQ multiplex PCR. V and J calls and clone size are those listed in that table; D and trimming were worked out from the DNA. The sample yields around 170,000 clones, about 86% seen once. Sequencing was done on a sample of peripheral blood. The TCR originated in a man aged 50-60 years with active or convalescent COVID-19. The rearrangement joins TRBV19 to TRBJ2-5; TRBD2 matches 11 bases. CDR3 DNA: TGTGCCAGTAGTCCTGGGACTAGCGGAGTCCAAGAGACCCAGTACTTC. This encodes CASSPGTSGVQETQYF.